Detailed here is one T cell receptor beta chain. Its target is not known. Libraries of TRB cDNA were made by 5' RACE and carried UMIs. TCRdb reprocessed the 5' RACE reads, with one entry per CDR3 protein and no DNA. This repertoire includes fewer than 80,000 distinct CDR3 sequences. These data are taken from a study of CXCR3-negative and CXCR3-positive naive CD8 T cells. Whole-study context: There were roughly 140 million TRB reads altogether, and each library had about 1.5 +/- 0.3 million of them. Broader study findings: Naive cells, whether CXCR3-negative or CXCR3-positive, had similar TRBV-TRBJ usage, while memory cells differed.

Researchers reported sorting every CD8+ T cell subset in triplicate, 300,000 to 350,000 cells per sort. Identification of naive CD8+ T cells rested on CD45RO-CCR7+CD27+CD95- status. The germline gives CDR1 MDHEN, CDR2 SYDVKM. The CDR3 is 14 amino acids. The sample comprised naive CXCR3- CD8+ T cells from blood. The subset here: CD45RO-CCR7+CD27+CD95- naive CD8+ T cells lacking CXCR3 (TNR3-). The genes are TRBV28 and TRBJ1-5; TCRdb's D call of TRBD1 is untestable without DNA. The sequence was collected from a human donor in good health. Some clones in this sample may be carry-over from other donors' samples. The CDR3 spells CATPAGGGNQPQHF.